The next 5 T cell receptor beta chains were all read from a single sample in a study of tumor-infiltrating lymphocytes in primary liver carcinoma. Joint extraction of RNA and DNA used roughly 20-32 mg of bulk tissue that was unsorted. With a constant-region primer, TCR beta cDNA was made from around 520 ng of total RNA. Researchers made the TCR beta libraries by running three nested multiplex PCR rounds with slightly modified ARM-PCR. Use of TRBV1-TRBV30 forward primers with a C-beta reverse primer characterized the first two PCR rounds, which lasted about 10 cycles each. TCRdb re-derived calls from the multiplex PCR reads in MiXCR, one entry per CDR3 protein. The table lists about 190,000 distinct CDR3 sequences, over 80% of them singletons. The sample consisted of tumor tissue from primary liver carcinoma. These receptors were collected from a man between 35 and 55 years old with primary liver carcinoma and hepatitis B virus infection.

About this clonotype: The junction differs from germline at one of its ends, possibly a read error. The chain carries TRBV29-1 and TRBJ2-7; 10 nucleotides agree with TRBD1. Germline V gene sequence: CDR1 SQVTM, CDR2 ANQGSEA. The CDR3 covers 16 residues. Written as DNA, the CDR3 is TGCTGCGTTGAGGTGGGGACAGGGGTCCTCTCGTACGAGCAGTACTTC. Protein: CCVEVGTGVLSYEQYF.

The gene calls are TRBV12-3 or TRBV12-4 and TRBJ2-2, with D uncertain. The length of the CDR3 is 14 residues. The CDR3 bases are TGTACCACCAGTTTAAAGCGACACACCGGGGAGCTGTTTTTT. It yields the protein CTTSLKRHTGELFF.

This clonotype was detected once. DNA for the CDR3: TGTGCCAACACTCCCGGACTAGAGCGCACAGATACGCAGTATTTT. It encodes CANTPGLERTDTQYF. This sequence joins TRBV5-5 and TRBJ2-3; 7 nucleotides agree with TRBD2. The CDR3 totals 15 residues. Trimming took 9 bases from V and 1 from J; bases not matched to a gene: 11. CDR1 and CDR2 from the germline V gene are SGHKS and YYEKEE (reference sequence).

This sequence joins TRBV2 and TRBJ1-6; 7 bases line up with TRBD1. From germline, CDR1 is SNHLY and CDR2 FYNNEI. Trimming at V came to 6 bases and at J to 9 bases, leaving 11 bases not matched to a gene. This CDR3 spans 15 amino acids. The CDR3 here is CASRTLRGNSSPLHF. The DNA of the CDR3 is TGTGCCAGCAGGACTCTCAGGGGGAATAGTTCACCCCTCCACTTT.

A word on this clonotype: The CDR3 end shows no conserved phenylalanine or tryptophan, and so a read error is likely. It is unclear where the CDR3 begins or ends on the DNA, so no DNA is shown, and the CDR3 is as TCRdb lists it. V gene TRBV4-1 combines with J gene TRBJ2-2. Germline lookup yields CDR1 MGHRA and CDR2 YSYEKL. The CDR3 spans 13 residues, counting both ends. This CDR3 reads CASSHVVAGELFS.